This note documents a single T cell receptor beta chain sequence. Its cognate antigen is unknown. Genomic DNA served as template for TCR beta VDJ and CDR3 profiling. A single record per CDR3 protein comes from TCRdb applying MiXCR to the reads. This sample has about 420,000 distinct CDR3 sequences; roughly 68% occur once, and the top ten carry approximately 3.8%. This entry is derived from a study of CD8+CD57+ T cells in acquired aplastic anemia. Study context: Recorded DNA amounts for sorted CD4+ and CD8+ cells had an average of approximately 2.9 ug. Study-wide results and caveats: There were some 30 CD8+ CDR3 sequences that occurred in both patients and controls. Patients and controls were not found to differ significantly in CD8+ Simpson's diversity.

The CDR3 loop spans 14 amino acids. Germline CDR1 is WSHSY and CDR2 is SAAADI. Deletions cut 11 bases from V and 1 base from J, with 17 bases between. This receptor was identified in a human donor in good health, serving as a control. Sequenced material: sorted CD4+, CD8+, or CD8+CD57+ T cells (not recorded which) from PBMCs. The genes are TRBV10-2 and TRBJ1-1, with D unresolved. CDR3 in DNA: TGCGCCGCCAGTGTCTTAGTAGAGAACACTGAAGCTTTCTTT. It yields the protein CAASVLVENTEAFF.